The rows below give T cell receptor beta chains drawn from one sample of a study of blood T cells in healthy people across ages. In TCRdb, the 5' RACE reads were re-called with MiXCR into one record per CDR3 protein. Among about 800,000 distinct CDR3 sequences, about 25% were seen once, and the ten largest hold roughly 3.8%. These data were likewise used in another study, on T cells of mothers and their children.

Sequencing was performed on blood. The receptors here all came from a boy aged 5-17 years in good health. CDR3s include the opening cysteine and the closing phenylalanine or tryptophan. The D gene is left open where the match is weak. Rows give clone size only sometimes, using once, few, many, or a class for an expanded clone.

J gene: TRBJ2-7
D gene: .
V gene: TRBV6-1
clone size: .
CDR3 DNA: TGTGCCAGCAGTGAGGGGACGGGGCTTTCCTACGAGCAGTACTTC
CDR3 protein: CASSEGTGLSYEQYF

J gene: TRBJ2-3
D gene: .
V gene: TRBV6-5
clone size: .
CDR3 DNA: TGTGCCAGCAGGGAAAGCACAGATACGCAGTATTTT
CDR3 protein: CASRESTDTQYF

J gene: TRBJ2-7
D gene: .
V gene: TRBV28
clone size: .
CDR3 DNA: TGTGCCAGCAGTTTACGCTTAGGGTCCGCTTACGAGCAGTACTTC
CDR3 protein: CASSLRLGSAYEQYF

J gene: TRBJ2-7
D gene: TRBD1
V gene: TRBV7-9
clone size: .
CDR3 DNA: TGTGCCAGCAGCAAGTGGGACAGGAACTACGAGCAGTACTTC
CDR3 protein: CASSKWDRNYEQYF

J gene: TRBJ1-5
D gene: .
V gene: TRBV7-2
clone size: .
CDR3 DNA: TGTGCCAGCAGCTCCCTGGGGCAGGGAGGTCAGCCCCAACATTTT
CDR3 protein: CASSSLGQGGQPQHF

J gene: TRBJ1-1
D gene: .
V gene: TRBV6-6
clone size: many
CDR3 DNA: TGTGCCAGCAGTTACTCGTCCAGGGTGTACACTGAAGCTTTCTTT
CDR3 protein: CASSYSSRVYTEAFF

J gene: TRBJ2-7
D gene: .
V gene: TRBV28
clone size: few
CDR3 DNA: TGTGCCAGCCAGGGTTCCTACGAGCAGTACTTC
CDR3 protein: CASQGSYEQYF

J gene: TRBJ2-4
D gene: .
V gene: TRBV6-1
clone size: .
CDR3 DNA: TGTGCCAGCAGTGAAGATCGTTCCCCTCGGGGGCACTTC
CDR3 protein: CASSEDRSPRGHF

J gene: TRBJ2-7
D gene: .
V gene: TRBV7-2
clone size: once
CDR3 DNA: TGTGCCAGCAGCTTAGATTTAGCCGCCTACGAGCAGTACTTC
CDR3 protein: CASSLDLAAYEQYF

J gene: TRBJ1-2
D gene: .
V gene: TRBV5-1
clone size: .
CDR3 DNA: TGCGCCAGCAGCTTGGAGGGGCGACAGGCGGCCGACGGCTACACCTTC
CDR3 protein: CASSLEGRQAADGYTF

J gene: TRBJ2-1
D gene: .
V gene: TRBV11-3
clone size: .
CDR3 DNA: TGTGCCAGCAGCCAGACCTCCTTGGACAGCGATCACAATGAGCAGTTCTTC
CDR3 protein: CASSQTSLDSDHNEQFF

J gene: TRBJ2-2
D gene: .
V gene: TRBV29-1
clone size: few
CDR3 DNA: TGCAGCGTTGATACAGGCCTGAACACCGGGGAGCTGTTTTTT
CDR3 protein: CSVDTGLNTGELFF

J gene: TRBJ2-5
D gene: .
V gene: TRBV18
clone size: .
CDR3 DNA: TGTGCCGGCTCACCACCGCCAGGGGTGAAAGAGACCCAGTACTTC
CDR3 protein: CAGSPPPGVKETQYF

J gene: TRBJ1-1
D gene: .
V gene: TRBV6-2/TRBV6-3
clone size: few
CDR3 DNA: TGTGCCAGCAAAGGGACGGAAGCTTTCTTT
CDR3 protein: CASKGTEAFF

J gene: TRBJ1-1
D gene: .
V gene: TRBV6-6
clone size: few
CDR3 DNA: TGTGCCAGCAGTTACTCTTATGGTACAGGGAGTGAAGCTTTCTTT
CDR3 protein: CASSYSYGTGSEAFF

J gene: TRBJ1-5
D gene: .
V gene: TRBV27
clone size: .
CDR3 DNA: TGTGCCAGCAGTCCCCGACGGAGCAATCAGCCCCAGCATTTT
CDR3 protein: CASSPRRSNQPQHF

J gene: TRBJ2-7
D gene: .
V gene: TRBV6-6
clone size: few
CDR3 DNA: TGTGCCAGCAGTTACGAGGGACTCGTCGAGCAGTACTTC
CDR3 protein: CASSYEGLVEQYF

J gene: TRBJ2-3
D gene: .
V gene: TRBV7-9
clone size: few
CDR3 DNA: TGTGCCAGCAGCTTAGTCGGTCGGGGGACAGATACGCAGTATTTT
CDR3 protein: CASSLVGRGTDTQYF

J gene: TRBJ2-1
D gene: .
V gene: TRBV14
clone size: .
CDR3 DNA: TGTGCCAGCAGCCGATATCGCGGGTCTGACAATGAGCAGTTCTTC
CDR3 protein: CASSRYRGSDNEQFF

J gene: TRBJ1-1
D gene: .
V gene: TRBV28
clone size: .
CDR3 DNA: TGTGCCAGCAGCACCCTAAAAGCTTTCTTT
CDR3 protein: CASSTLKAFF

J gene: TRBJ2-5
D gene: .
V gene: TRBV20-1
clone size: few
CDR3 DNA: TGCAGTTCCCCTCGGGAGATGGGAGAGACCCAGTACTTC
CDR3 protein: CSSPREMGETQYF

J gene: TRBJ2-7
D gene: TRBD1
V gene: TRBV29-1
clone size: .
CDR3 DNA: TGCAGCGTTGAAACGGGACAGAACTACGAGCAGTACTTC
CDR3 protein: CSVETGQNYEQYF

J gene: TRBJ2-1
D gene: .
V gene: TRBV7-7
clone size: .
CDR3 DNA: TGTGCTAGCAGCTCCTCCTGGGGCTACGAGCAGTTCTTC
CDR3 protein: CASSSSWGYEQFF

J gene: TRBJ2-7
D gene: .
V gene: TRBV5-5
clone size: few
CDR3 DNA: TGTGCCAGCAGCTTGTTCGCGACGGCCTACGAGCAGTACTTC
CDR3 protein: CASSLFATAYEQYF

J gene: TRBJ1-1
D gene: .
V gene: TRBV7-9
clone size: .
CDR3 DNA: TGTGCCAGCACCCTGGAAGGGGGGGACACTGAAGCTTTCTTT
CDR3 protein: CASTLEGGDTEAFF

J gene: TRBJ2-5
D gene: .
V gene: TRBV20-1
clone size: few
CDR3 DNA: TGCAGTGCTAGAGATCAGGGGAAGGAGACCCAGTACTTC
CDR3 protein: CSARDQGKETQYF

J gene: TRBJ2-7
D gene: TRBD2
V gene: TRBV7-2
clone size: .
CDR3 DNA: TGTGCCAGCAGCTTAAGTAGCGGGGGGTACTACGAGCAGTACTTC
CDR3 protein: CASSLSSGGYYEQYF

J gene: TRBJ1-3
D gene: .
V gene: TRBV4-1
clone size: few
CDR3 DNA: TGCGCCAGCAGCCGCACGTGGGACTCTTCAAACACCATATATTTT
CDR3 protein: CASSRTWDSSNTIYF

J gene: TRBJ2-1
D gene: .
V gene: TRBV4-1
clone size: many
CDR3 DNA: TGTGCCAGCAGCCAAGACCGCGGGCCCTACAATGAGCAGTTCTTC
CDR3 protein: CASSQDRGPYNEQFF

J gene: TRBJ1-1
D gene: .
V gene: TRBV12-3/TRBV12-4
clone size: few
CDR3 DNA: TGTGCCAGCGGTATCGGGAACACTGAAGCTTTCTTT
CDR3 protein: CASGIGNTEAFF

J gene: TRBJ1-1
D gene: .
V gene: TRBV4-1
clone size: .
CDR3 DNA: TGCGCCAGCAGCCAAGCAGCCCGGACAGACCCGAACACTGAAGCTTTCTTT
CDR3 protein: CASSQAARTDPNTEAFF

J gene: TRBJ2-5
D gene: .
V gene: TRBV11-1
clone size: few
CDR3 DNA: TGTGCCAGCAGCGTATGGCACAGCCCCGAGGGAGAGACCCAGTACTTC
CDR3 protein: CASSVWHSPEGETQYF

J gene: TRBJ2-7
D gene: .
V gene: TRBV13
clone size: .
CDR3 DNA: TGTGCCAGCAGGATGGGACCCCCAGGCCCTTACGAGCAGTACTTT
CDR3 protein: CASRMGPPGPYEQYF

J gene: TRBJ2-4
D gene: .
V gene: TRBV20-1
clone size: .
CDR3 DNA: TGCAGTGCTAGAAACCGGGACTCCCTAGCCAAAAACATTCAGTACTTC
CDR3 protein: CSARNRDSLAKNIQYF

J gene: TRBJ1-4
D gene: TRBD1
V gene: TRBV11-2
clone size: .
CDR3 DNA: TGTGCCAGCAGCAGACAGGGGGCGGGTAATGAAAAACTGTTTTTT
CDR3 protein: CASSRQGAGNEKLFF

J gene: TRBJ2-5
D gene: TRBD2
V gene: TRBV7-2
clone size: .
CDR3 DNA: TGTGCCAGCACCGCCCCCGGAGCGGGGGCAGTGGAGACCCAGTACTTC
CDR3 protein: CASTAPGAGAVETQYF

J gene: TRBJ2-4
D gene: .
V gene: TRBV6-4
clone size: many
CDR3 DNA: TGTGCCAGCAGTCAGTCGGAAGAGAATAACATTCAGTACTTC
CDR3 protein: CASSQSEENNIQYF

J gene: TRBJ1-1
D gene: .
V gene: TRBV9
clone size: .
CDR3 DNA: TGTGCCAGCAGCGTAACAGGGTACACTGAAGCTTTCTTT
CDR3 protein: CASSVTGYTEAFF

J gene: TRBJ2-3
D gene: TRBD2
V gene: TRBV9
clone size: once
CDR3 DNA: TGTGCCAGCAGCGTGGTTAGCGGGGGGGCCGCAGATACGCAGTATTTT
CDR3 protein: CASSVVSGGAADTQYF

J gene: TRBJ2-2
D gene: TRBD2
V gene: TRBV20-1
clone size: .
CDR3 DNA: TGCAGTGCTAGAACAACACCGGCGGGAGTCCCGCACGGGGAGCTGTTTTTT
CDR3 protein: CSARTTPAGVPHGELFF

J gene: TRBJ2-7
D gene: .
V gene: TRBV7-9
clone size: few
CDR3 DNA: TGTGCCAGCAGCCCATCAGGCTTTATTGTCGACGAGCAGTACTTC
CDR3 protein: CASSPSGFIVDEQYF

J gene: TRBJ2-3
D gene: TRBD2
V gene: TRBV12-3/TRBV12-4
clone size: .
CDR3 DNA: TGTGCCAGCGAGGAAGCGGGGGCCCCCCCAGATACGCAGTATTTT
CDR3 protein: CASEEAGAPPDTQYF

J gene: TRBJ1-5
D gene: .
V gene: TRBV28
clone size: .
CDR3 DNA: TGTGCCAGCAGCCGGGGGACACGGGGGAATCAGCCCCAGCATTTT
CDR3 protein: CASSRGTRGNQPQHF

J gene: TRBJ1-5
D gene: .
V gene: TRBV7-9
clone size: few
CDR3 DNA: TGTGCCAGCAGCTTAGGATCCGGCGAATATAGCAATCAGCCCCAGCATTTT
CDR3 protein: CASSLGSGEYSNQPQHF

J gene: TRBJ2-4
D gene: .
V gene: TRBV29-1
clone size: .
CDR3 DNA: TGCAGCGTTGAACTAACAGCCAAAAACATTCAGTACTTC
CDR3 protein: CSVELTAKNIQYF

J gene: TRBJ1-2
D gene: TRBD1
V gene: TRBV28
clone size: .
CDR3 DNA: TGTGCCAGCACCCTGGGGGACAGGGGGGGCTACACCTTC
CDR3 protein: CASTLGDRGGYTF

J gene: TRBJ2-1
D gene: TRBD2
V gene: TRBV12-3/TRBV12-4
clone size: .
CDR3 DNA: TGTGCCAGCAGTCAGACTAGCGGGCTAAATGAGCAGTTCTTC
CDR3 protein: CASSQTSGLNEQFF

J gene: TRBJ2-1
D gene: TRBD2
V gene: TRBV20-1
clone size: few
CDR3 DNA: TGCAGTGCTAGAGATCCAGGGTCTAGCGGGATCAAGAATGAGCAGTTCTTC
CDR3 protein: CSARDPGSSGIKNEQFF

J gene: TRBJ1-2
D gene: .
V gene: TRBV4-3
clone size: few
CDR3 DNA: TGCGCCAGCAGCCAAGATCAGAGAGGGGAAGGCTATGGCTACACCTTC
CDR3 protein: CASSQDQRGEGYGYTF

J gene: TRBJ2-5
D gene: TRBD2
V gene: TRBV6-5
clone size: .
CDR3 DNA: TGTGCCAGCACCACGGGTAGCGGGGAGACCCAGTACTTC
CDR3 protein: CASTTGSGETQYF

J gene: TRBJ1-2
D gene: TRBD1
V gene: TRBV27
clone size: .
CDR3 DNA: TGTGCCAGCAGGGACAGGGGAGCGCGTGGCTACACCTTC
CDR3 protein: CASRDRGARGYTF